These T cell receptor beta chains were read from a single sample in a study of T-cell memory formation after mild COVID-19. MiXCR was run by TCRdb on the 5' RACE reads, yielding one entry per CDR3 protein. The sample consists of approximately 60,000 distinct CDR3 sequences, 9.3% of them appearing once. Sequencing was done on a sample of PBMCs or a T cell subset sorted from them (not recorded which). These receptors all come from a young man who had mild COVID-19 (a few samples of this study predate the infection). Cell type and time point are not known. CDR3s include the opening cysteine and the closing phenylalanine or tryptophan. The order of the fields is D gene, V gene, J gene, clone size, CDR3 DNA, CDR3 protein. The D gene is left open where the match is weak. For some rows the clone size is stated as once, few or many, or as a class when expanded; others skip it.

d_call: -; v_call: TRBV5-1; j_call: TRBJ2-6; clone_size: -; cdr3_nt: TGCGCCAGCAGCCCCCAGGGTAATGGGGCCAACGTCCTGACTTTC; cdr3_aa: CASSPQGNGANVLTF
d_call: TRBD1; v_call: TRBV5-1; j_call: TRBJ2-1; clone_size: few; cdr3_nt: TGCGCCAGCCGGGACAGGGTCGACAATGAGCAGTTCTTC; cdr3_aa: CASRDRVDNEQFF
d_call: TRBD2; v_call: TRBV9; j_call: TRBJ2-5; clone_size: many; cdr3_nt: TGTGCCAGCAGCCTCTCGGCGGGGGTAGCGGGGGTCCTAGAGACCCAGTACTTC; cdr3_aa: CASSLSAGVAGVLETQYF
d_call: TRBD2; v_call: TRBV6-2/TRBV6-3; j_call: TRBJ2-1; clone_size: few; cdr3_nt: TGTGCCAGCAGTTACTGGGTCGCGGGGAGGGATGAGCAGTTCTTC; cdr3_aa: CASSYWVAGRDEQFF
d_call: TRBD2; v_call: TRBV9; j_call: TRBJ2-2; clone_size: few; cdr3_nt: TGTGCCAGCAGCGGAAGCGGGGGGGCGACCACCGGGGAGCTGTTTTTT; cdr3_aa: CASSGSGGATTGELFF
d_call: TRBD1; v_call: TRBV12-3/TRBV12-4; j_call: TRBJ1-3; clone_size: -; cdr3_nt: TGTGCCAGCAGGGAAGGGACAGGGGCTGGAAACACCATATATTTT; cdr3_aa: CASREGTGAGNTIYF
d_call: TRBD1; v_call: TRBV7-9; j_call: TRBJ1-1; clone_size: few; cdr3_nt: TGTGCCAGCAGCCCCAGACAGGGGGACGCTTTCTTT; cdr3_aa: CASSPRQGDAFF
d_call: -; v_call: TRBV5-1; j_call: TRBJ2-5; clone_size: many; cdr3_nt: TGCGCCAGCAGCTTGACTCCGGAACAAGAGACCCAGTACTTC; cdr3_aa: CASSLTPEQETQYF
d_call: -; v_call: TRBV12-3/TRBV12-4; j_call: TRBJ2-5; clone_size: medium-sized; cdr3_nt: TGTGCCAGCAGGCTCAACGGGCAAGAGACCCAGTACTTC; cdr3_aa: CASRLNGQETQYF
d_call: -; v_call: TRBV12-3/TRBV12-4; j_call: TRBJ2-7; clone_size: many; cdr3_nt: TGTGCCAGCAGTTTGGCAGGGGTCTACGAGCAGTACTTC; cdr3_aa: CASSLAGVYEQYF
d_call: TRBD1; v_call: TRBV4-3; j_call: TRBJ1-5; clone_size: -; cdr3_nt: TGCGCCAGCAGCCACGAGAGACAGGGGGATCAGCCCCAGCATTTT; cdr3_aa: CASSHERQGDQPQHF
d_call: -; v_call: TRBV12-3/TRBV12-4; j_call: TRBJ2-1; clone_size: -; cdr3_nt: TGTGCCAGCAGTTCGGGCACGCCGGAGCAGTTCTTC; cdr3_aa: CASSSGTPEQFF
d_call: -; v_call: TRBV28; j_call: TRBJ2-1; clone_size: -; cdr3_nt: TGTGCCAGCAGTTCAGGGTCCTTCAGCTCCTACAATGAGCAGTTCTTC; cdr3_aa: CASSSGSFSSYNEQFF
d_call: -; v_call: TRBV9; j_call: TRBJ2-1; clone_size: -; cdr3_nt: TGTGCCAGCAGCGTAGCCAACTACAATGAGCAGTTCTTC; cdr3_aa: CASSVANYNEQFF
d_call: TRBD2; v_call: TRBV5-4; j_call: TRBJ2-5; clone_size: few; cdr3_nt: TGTGCCAGCAGCTCCGCTGGGGCGCGGGGGGCTCAAGAGACCCAGTACTTC; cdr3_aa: CASSSAGARGAQETQYF
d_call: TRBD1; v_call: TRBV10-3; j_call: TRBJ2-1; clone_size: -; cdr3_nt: TGTGCCATCAGTCATCCGGGACAGGGGATAAATGAGCAGTTCTTC; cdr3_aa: CAISHPGQGINEQFF
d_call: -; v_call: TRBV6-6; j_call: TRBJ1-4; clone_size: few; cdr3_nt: TGTGCCAGCAGTTACAGGGATGGGGAGGAAAAACTGTTTTTT; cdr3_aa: CASSYRDGEEKLFF
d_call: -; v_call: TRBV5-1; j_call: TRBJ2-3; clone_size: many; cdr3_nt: TGCGCCAGCAGCTTGCGTAGCCAAGGCACAGATACGCAGTATTTT; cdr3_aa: CASSLRSQGTDTQYF
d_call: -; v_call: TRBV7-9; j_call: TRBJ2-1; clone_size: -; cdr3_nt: TGTGCCAGCAGCTCCCCAGGAAGCAATGAGCAGTTCTTC; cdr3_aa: CASSSPGSNEQFF
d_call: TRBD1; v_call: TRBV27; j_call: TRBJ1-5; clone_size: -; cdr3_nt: TGTGCCAGCAGTTTGACAGGGGTCAATCAGCCCCAGCATTTT; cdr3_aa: CASSLTGVNQPQHF
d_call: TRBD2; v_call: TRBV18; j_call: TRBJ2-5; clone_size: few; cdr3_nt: TGTGCCAGCTCACGCTCTAGCGGGGTCCAAGAGACCCAGTACTTC; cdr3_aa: CASSRSSGVQETQYF
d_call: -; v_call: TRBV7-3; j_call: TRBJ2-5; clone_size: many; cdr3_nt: TGTGCCAGCAGCCGCGACAGTATTGGGACCCAGTACTTC; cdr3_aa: CASSRDSIGTQYF
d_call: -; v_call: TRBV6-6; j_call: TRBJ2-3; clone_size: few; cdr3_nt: TGTGCCAGCAGAAGACCTCTCCCAGATACGCAGTATTTT; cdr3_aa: CASRRPLPDTQYF
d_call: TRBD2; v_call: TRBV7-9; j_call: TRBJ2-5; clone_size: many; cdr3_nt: TGTGCCAGCAGCCCTCGGACTAGCGGGGCCTCGGAGACCCAGTACTTC; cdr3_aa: CASSPRTSGASETQYF
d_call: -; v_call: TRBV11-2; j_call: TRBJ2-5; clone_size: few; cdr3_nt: TGTGCCAGCAGCTTATCCCGGACAAACCAAGAGACCCAGTACTTC; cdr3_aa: CASSLSRTNQETQYF
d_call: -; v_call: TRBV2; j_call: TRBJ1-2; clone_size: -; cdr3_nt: TGTGCCAGCAGCGCCCATCGGGGGCAGGGGAGCTATGGCTACACCTTC; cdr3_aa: CASSAHRGQGSYGYTF
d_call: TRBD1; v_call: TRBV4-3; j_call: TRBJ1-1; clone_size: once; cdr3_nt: TGCGCCAGCAGCCGGGACAGGGGGGCGAACACTGAAGCTTTCTTT; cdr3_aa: CASSRDRGANTEAFF
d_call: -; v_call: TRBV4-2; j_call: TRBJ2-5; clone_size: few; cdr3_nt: TGTGCCAGCAGCCCCCAATGGGGGGGCAGACAAGAGACCCAGTACTTC; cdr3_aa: CASSPQWGGRQETQYF
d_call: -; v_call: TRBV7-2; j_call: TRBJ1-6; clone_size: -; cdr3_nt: TGTGCCAGCAGCCCAGATGGTGATTCACCCCTCCACTTT; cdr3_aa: CASSPDGDSPLHF
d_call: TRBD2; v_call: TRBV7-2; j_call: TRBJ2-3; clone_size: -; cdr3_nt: TGTGCCAGCAGCCTAAGACTAGCGGGGGATAGGACAGATACGCAGTATTTT; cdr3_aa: CASSLRLAGDRTDTQYF
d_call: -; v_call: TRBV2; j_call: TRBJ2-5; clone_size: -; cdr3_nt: TGTGCCAGCAGTGCCCAGTACCAAGAGACCCAGTACTTC; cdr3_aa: CASSAQYQETQYF
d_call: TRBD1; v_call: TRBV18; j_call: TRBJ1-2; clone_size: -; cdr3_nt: TGTGCCAGCTCAAGGGGACAGGCGACCTATGGCTACACCTTC; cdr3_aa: CASSRGQATYGYTF
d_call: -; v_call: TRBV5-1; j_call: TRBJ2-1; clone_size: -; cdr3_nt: TGCGCCAGCAGGCAAACAGGGAGATCCTACAATGAGCAGTTCTTC; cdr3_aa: CASRQTGRSYNEQFF
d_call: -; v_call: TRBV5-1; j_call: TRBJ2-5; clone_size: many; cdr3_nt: TGCGCCAGCAGCTATGGAGAGCCCAGGACCCAGTACTTC; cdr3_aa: CASSYGEPRTQYF
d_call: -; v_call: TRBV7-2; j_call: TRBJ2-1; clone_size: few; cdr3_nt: TGTGCCAGCAGCTTAGTCTGGGGAGAAGAGCAGTTCTTC; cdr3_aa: CASSLVWGEEQFF
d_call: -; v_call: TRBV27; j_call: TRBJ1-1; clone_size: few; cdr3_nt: TGTGCCAGCAGTTTCAACCCGAACACTGAAGCTTTCTTT; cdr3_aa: CASSFNPNTEAFF
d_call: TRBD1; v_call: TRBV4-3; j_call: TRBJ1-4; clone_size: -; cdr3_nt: TGCGCCAGCAGCAGCCAACCCGGACAGGGGGATGAAAAACTGTTTTTT; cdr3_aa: CASSSQPGQGDEKLFF
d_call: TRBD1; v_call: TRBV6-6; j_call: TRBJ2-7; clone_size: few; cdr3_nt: TGTGCCAGCAGTTGGGGACAGTTCTACGAGCAGTACTTC; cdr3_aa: CASSWGQFYEQYF
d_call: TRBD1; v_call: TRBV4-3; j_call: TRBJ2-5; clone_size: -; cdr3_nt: TGCGCCAGCAGCCAAGTCGGAGACAGGGGCAGGGGGGAGACCCAGTACTTC; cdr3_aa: CASSQVGDRGRGETQYF
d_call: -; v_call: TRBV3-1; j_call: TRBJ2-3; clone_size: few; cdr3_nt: TGTGCCAGCAGCCAAAATCCGGGGGGCACAGATACGCAGTATTTT; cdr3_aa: CASSQNPGGTDTQYF
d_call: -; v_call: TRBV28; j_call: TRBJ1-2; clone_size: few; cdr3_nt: TGTGCCACAGGGCTTTATGGCTACACCTTC; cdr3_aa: CATGLYGYTF
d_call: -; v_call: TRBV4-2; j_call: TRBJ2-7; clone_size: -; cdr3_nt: TGTGCCAGCAGCCAAGAAATTAGGTGGGGTGGGACCTACGAGCAGTACTTC; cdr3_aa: CASSQEIRWGGTYEQYF
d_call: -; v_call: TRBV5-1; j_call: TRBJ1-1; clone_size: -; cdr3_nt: TGCGCCAGCAGCTTGACAGGGACCGGGAACACTGAAGCTTTCTTT; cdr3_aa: CASSLTGTGNTEAFF
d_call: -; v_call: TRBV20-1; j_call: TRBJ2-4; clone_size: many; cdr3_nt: TGCAGTGCCGCGGGTGTAGCCAAAAACATTCAGTACTTC; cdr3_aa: CSAAGVAKNIQYF
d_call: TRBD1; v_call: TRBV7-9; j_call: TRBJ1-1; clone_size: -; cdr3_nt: TGTGCCAGCAGCGCGCCGGGACAGGGGAACACTGAAGCTTTCTTT; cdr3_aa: CASSAPGQGNTEAFF
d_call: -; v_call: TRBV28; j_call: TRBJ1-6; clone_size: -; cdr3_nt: TGTGCCAGCAGCCCCGGGTATTCACCCCTCCACTTT; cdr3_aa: CASSPGYSPLHF
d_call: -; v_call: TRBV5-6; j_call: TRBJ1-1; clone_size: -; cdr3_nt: TGTGCCAGCAGCTGGAGCTCAACTGAAGCTTTCTTT; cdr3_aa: CASSWSSTEAFF
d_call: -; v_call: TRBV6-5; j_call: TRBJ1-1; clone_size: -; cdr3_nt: TGTGCCAGCTCCGAAGGAGTTAAGGGGAACACTGAAGCTTTCTTT; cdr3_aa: CASSEGVKGNTEAFF
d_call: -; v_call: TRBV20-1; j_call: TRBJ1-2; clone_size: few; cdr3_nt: TGCGGATACAGTTCTAACTATGGCTACACCTTC; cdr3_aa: CGYSSNYGYTF
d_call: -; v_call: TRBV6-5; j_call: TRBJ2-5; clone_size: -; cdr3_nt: TGTGCCAGCACCCTACAGGGTCAAGAGACCCAGTACTTC; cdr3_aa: CASTLQGQETQYF
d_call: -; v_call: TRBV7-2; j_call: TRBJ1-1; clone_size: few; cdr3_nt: TGTGCCAGCAGCTTAGTAGGGGCGGGCACTGAAGCTTTCTTT; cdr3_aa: CASSLVGAGTEAFF
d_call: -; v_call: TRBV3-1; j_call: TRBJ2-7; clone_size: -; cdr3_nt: TGTGCCAGCACCCAATTAGGAGGCGAGCAGTACTTC; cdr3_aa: CASTQLGGEQYF
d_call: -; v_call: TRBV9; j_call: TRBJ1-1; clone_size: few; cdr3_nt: TGTGCCAGCAGCGTAGTTCCCGGGAGGACTAGGGACACTGAAGCTTTCTTT; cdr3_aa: CASSVVPGRTRDTEAFF
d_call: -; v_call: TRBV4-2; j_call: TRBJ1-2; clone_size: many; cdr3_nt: TGTGCCAGCAGCCAAGATCCAGGGGACTATGGCTACACCTTC; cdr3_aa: CASSQDPGDYGYTF
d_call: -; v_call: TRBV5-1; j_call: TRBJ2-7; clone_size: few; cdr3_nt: TGCGCCAGCAGCTTGGATCCACAGACCTACGAGCAGTACTTC; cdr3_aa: CASSLDPQTYEQYF